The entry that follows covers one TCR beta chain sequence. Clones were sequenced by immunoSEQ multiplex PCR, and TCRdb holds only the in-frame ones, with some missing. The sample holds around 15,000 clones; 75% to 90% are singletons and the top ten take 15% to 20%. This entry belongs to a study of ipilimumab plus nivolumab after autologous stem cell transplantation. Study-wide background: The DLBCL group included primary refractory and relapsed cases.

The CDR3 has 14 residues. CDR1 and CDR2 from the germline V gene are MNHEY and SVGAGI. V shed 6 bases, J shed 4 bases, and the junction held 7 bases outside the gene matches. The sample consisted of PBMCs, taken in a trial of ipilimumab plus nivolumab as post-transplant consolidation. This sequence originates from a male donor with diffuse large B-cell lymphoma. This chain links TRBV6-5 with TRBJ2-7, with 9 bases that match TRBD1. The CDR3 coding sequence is TGTGCCAGCAGGAGAGGACAGGGGTTGTACGAGCAGTACTTC. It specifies CASRRGQGLYEQYF.